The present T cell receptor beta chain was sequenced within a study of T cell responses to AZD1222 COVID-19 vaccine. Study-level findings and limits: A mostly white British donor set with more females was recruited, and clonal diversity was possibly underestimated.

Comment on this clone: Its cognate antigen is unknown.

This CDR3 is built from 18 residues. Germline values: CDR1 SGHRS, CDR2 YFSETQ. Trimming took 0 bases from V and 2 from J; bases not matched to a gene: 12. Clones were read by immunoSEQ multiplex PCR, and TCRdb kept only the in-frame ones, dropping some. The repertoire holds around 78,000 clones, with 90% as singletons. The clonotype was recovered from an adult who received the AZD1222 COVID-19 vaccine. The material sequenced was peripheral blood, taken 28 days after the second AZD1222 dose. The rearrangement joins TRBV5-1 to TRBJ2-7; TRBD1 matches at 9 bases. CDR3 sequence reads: CASSLGTGTGMSTYEQYF. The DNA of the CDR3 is TGCGCCAGCAGCTTGGGGACAGGGACAGGGATGTCGACCTACGAGCAGTACTTC. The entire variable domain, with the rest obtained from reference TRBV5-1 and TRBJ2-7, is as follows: KAGVTQTPRYLIKTRGQQVTLSCSPISGHRSVSWYQQTPGQGLQFLFEYFSETQRNKGNFPGRFSGRQFSNSRSEMNVSTLELGDSALYLCASSLGTGTGMSTYEQYFGPGTRLTVT.